Listed here are 30 T cell receptor beta chains from one sample, sequenced in a study of CD4+ T cells in melanoma. The repertoire was sequenced with immunoSEQ multiplex PCR; TCRdb's copy has only in-frame clones and lacks some. This sample carries roughly 21,000 clones, 78% of them seen once, and the ten largest clones take 9.7%. The source of these receptors is a human donor with melanoma.

The chain employs TRBV4-1 and TRBJ1-1; D call uncertain. Trimming left V 1 base short and J 4 bases short, with 13 bases between. Germline V gene sequence: CDR1 MGHRA, CDR2 YSYEKL. This CDR3 is built from 15 residues. CDR3 sequence reads: CASSQARVLVTEAFF. DNA for the CDR3: TGCGCCAGCAGCCAAGCAAGGGTCCTGGTCACTGAAGCTTTCTTT.

The chain employs TRBV10-3 and TRBJ2-5, with D perhaps assigned TRBD1 or TRBD2 (5 bases each). Per the germline V gene, CDR1 is ENHRY and CDR2 is SYGVKD. The CDR3 extends over 16 amino acids. Trimming removed 4 bases at V and 2 bases at J, with 17 bases between. CDR3 coding DNA: TGTGCCATCAGTGCCGGGCCCGGGACCGTACAAGAGACCCAGTACTTC. This sequence encodes CAISAGPGTVQETQYF.

The V call is TRBV7-9, the J call TRBJ1-2, with 8 bases identical to TRBD1. The ends lost 4 bases at V and 5 bases at J; junction bases unmatched: 9. The CDR3 sequence is 15 residues long. Per the germline V gene, CDR1 is SEHNR and CDR2 is FQNEAQ (reference sequence). The CDR3 protein is CASSSTGTGPYGYTF. CDR3 DNA sequence: TGTGCCAGCAGCTCTACCGGGACAGGCCCATATGGCTACACCTTC.

The chain employs TRBV30 and TRBJ1-4; tentative D call: TRBD1 (6 bases). Trimming removed 2 bases from V and 0 bases from J, with 10 bases in between. Germline V gene data show CDR1 as GTSNPN and CDR2 as SVGIG (reference sequence). CDR3 length equals 15 residues. CDR3 nucleotides: TGTGCCTGGAGTTTAGGGGGTGCAACTAATGAAAAACTGTTTTTT. Translated: CAWSLGGATNEKLFF.

The chain couples TRBV5-4 to TRBJ1-6; no firm D call. This CDR3 spans 12 amino acids. Trimming removed 4 bases from V and 8 bases from J, with 7 bases in between. Germline values: CDR1 SGHNT, CDR2 YYREEE (reference sequence). CDR3 bases: TGTGCCAGCAGCAACGGTGATTCACCCCTCCACTTT. The encoded protein is CASSNGDSPLHF.

This chain connects TRBV7-8 to TRBJ1-5, with a tentative D call TRBD1 (6 bases). CDR1 and CDR2 (germline): SGHVS, FQNEAQ. With 1 base removed from V and 4 bases from J, the gap between germline ends came to 11 bases. This CDR3 has 15 amino acids. CDR3 DNA sequence: TGTGCCAGCAGCTTAGTGAGGGGGACGAATCAGCCCCAGCATTTT. This encodes CASSLVRGTNQPQHF.

V usage is TRBV7-9 and J usage is TRBJ1-4; D perhaps matches TRBD1 (5 bases). This CDR3 has 14 residues. Per the germline V gene, CDR1 is SEHNR and CDR2 is FQNEAQ (reference sequence). The V end lost 5 bases, the J end lost 8 bases, and 15 bases lay between the germline ends. This CDR3 is CASSRGGDREKLFF. The DNA of the CDR3 is TGTGCCAGCAGCCGGGGAGGGGACCGGGAAAAACTGTTTTTT.

This clone was observed a handful of times. J is TRBJ2-3 and V is TRBV18; D possibly corresponds to TRBD2 (6 bases). This CDR3 region has 14 residues. Trimming pared 1 base from V and 2 bases from J, leaving 7 bases between. Germline lookup yields CDR1 KGHSH and CDR2 LQKENI. The CDR3 reads CASSPRRDTDTQYF. In DNA, the CDR3 is TGTGCCAGCTCACCACGGAGGGACACAGATACGCAGTATTTT.

The table lists this clone with a few counts. The genes are TRBV21-1 and TRBJ2-7. TRBV21-1 is noted as a pseudogene. This CDR3 is built from 13 residues. The CDR3: CASSGLGTYEQYF. CDR3 coding DNA: TGTGCCAGCAGCGGATTGGGTACCTACGAGCAGTACTTC.

This clone was recorded once. The gene calls are TRBV7-8 and TRBJ1-1; no clear D gene. The CDR3 runs 14 residues. The V end lost 1 base, the J end lost 9 bases, and 15 bases lay between the germline ends. Germline V gives CDR1 SGHVS, CDR2 FQNEAQ. The CDR3 nucleotides are TGTGCCAGCAGCTTAGACCGCGGGTGGGGAAAAGCTTTCTTT. Translating it yields CASSLDRGWGKAFF.

The J gene is TRBJ2-2, the V gene TRBV5-4; weak D call: TRBD1 (5 bases). CDR1 is SGHNT and CDR2 is YYREEE in the germline V gene (reference sequence). The ends were cut back, 2 bases at V and 7 bases at J, with 9 bases in the middle. This CDR3 region has 13 residues. The CDR3: CASSFKGIGELFF. CDR3 coding DNA: TGTGCCAGCAGCTTTAAGGGGATCGGGGAGCTGTTTTTT.

This clone was counted only a few times. This chain joins TRBV20-1 and TRBJ1-2; D gene uncertain. The CDR3 has 11 residues. The germline V gene encodes CDR1 DFQATT and CDR2 SNEGSKA (reference sequence). V lost 7 bases and J 5 bases, leaving 11 bases between the germline ends. This chain's CDR3 is CSVYTVYGYTF. The CDR3, as DNA: TGCAGTGTTTACACGGTATATGGCTACACCTTC.

Comments on this clone: At the DNA level, this CDR3 is encoded by other sequences in the same sample as well. V usage is TRBV10-3 and J usage is TRBJ1-1; D remains ambiguous. Trimming shortened V by 0 bases and J by 0 bases, and 8 bases separated the two germline ends. This CDR3 spans 15 amino acids. The germline gives CDR1 ENHRY, CDR2 SYGVKD. CDR3 loop: CAISESQDLNTEAFF. As DNA, the CDR3 is TGTGCCATCAGTGAGTCGCAGGATCTGAACACTGAAGCTTTCTTT.

V is TRBV30 and J is TRBJ2-5, with TRBD2 identical over 9 bases. CDR1 is GTSNPN, CDR2 SVGIG, per germline (reference sequence). V shed 2 bases and J 5 bases; nucleotides not matched to a gene: 6. The CDR3 is 14 residues long. The CDR3 loop reads CAWSSRLAGETQYF. The CDR3 region has the DNA TGTGCCTGGAGTTCCCGGCTAGCGGGGGAGACCCAGTACTTC.

V and J are TRBV11-3 and TRBJ2-3; 9 nucleotides agree with TRBD2. CDR3 length: 15 amino acids. With V trimmed by 1 base and J by 4 bases, 3 bases remained unmatched. Germline CDR1 SGHNT, CDR2 YENEEA. The CDR3 loop reads CASSLGLAAPDTQYF. In DNA, the CDR3 is TGTGCCAGCAGCTTAGGACTAGCGGCCCCAGATACGCAGTATTTT. The full variable domain, with the rest looked up from reference TRBV11-3 and TRBJ2-3, is EAGVVQSPRYKIIEKKQPVAFWCNPISGHNTLYWYLQNLGQGPELLIRYENEEAVDDSQLPKDRFSAERLKGVDSTLKIQPAELGDSAVYLCASSLGLAAPDTQYFGPGTRLTVL.

V gene TRBV30 combines with J gene TRBJ1-6; D ambiguous. Germline CDR1 is GTSNPN and CDR2 is SVGIG (reference sequence). The CDR3 has 14 residues. V lost 2 bases and J lost 8, with 13 bases in between. CDR3 region: CAWSPRLGDSPLHF. The CDR3 DNA sequence: TGTGCCTGGAGTCCCCGACTGGGCGATTCACCCCTCCACTTT.

The V gene is TRBV18, the J gene TRBJ1-5, with 9 bases that match TRBD1. This CDR3 has 18 residues. The V and J ends lost 5 bases and 0 bases, in that order; junction bases with no gene match: 11. Per germline, CDR1 KGHSH and CDR2 LQKENI. Written as DNA, the CDR3 is TGTGCCAGCTCAGCGACAGGGGGAAGATTGGGTAGCAATCAGCCCCAGCATTTT. Translating gives CASSATGGRLGSNQPQHF.

The V and J genes are TRBV2 and TRBJ1-1; 10 bases agree with TRBD1. J lost 0 bases, V lost 9 bases, and 1 base had no gene match. This CDR3 has 13 residues. Germline V gene sequence: CDR1 SNHLY, CDR2 FYNNEI. This chain's CDR3 is CARGQGMNTEAFF. The DNA of the CDR3 is TGTGCCAGGGGACAGGGGATGAACACTGAAGCTTTCTTT. The entire variable domain, with the rest obtained from reference TRBV2 and TRBJ1-1, is as follows: EPEVTQTPSHQVTQMGQEVILRCVPISNHLYFYWYRQILGQKVEFLVSFYNNEISEKSEIFDDQFSVERPDGSNFTLKIRSTKLEDSAMYFCARGQGMNTEAFFGQGTRLTVV.

The CDR3, as DNA: TGTGCCAGCAGCGGGGGTAACACCGGGGAGCTGTTTTTT. This sequence encodes CASSGGNTGELFF. V usage is TRBV9 and J usage is TRBJ2-2, with D unresolved. Germline CDR1 reads SGDLS; CDR2 reads YYNGEE. There are 13 residues in the CDR3. Trimming cost V 3 bases and J 2 bases, with 5 bases left between them. Supplemented by reference TRBV9 and TRBJ2-2, the full variable domain reads DSGVTQTPKHLITATGQRVTLRCSPRSGDLSVYWYQQSLDQGLQFLIQYYNGEERAKGNILERFSAQQFPDLHSELNLSSLELGDSALYFCASSGGNTGELFFGEGSRLTVL.

In its sample, this clone ranks as medium-sized. V usage is TRBV6-5 and J usage is TRBJ2-2; tentative D call: TRBD1 (5 bases). The CDR3 loop spans 15 amino acids. V shed 1 base and J shed 1 base, with 7 bases lying between them. From germline, CDR1 is MNHEY and CDR2 SVGAGI. In nucleotides, the CDR3 is TGTGCCAGCAGTTACTTTACAGGGAACACCGGGGAGCTGTTTTTT. Protein product: CASSYFTGNTGELFF.

The chain joins TRBV11-2 to TRBJ1-4, with 11 bases that match TRBD1. V gave up 1 base and J gave up 6 bases; unmatched junction bases: 7. The length of the CDR3 is 17 residues. Per germline, CDR1 SGHAT and CDR2 FQNNGV. As DNA, the CDR3 is TGTGCCAGCAGCTTAGCTAGGACAGGGGGCGTTTATGAAAAACTGTTTTTT. Translated: CASSLARTGGVYEKLFF.

The chain has TRBV18 and TRBJ1-5; D is perhaps TRBD1 (6 bases). Germline CDR1 is KGHSH and CDR2 is LQKENI. CDR3 size: 13 residues. V gave up 7 bases and J gave up 4 bases, with 11 bases separating them. CDR3 sequence (DNA): TGTGCCAGCTTGCAGGGGCGGAATCAGCCCCAGCATTTT. It yields the protein CASLQGRNQPQHF. The entire variable domain, with the rest obtained from reference TRBV18 and TRBJ1-5, is as follows: NAGVMQNPRHLVRRRGQEARLRCSPMKGHSHVYWYRQLPEEGLKFMVYLQKENIIDESGMPKERFSAEFPKEGPSILRIQQVVRGDSAAYFCASLQGRNQPQHFGDGTRLSIL.

This chain connects TRBV2 to TRBJ2-2; D remains unclear. This CDR3 spans 13 amino acids. In germline, CDR1 is SNHLY, CDR2 FYNNEI. The V gene lost 8 bases and the J gene lost 1 base, with 8 bases spanning the gap. CDR3 sequence (DNA): TGTGCCAGCTGGGGTGTGAACACCGGGGAGCTGTTTTTT. It yields the protein CASWGVNTGELFF. Full variable domain (outside the CDR3, taken from reference TRBV2 and TRBJ2-2): EPEVTQTPSHQVTQMGQEVILRCVPISNHLYFYWYRQILGQKVEFLVSFYNNEISEKSEIFDDQFSVERPDGSNFTLKIRSTKLEDSAMYFCASWGVNTGELFFGEGSRLTVL.

The CDR3 sequence: CASSYTGGGAEAFF. The CDR3 nucleotides are TGTGCCAGCAGTTACACAGGTGGGGGGGCTGAAGCTTTCTTT. This chain joins TRBV6-5 and TRBJ1-1, with a possible D match to TRBD1 (5 bases). Trimming cost V 2 bases and J 6 bases, with 13 bases left between them. Germline values: CDR1 MNHEY, CDR2 SVGAGI. CDR3 length equals 14 residues.

As DNA, the CDR3 is TGTGCCAGCAGCTTCTACTATGGCTACACCTTC. This gives the protein CASSFYYGYTF. The chain employs TRBV7-2 and TRBJ1-2; D gene ambiguous. Germline V CDR1 and CDR2: SGHTA, FQGNSA. V was cut by 3 bases and J by 3 bases, with 2 bases left in between. The CDR3 has 11 amino acids. The entire variable domain, with the rest obtained from reference TRBV7-2 and TRBJ1-2, is as follows: GAGVSQSPSNKVTEKGKDVELRCDPISGHTALYWYRQSLGQGLEFLIYFQGNSAPDKSGLPSDRFSAERTGGSVSTLTIQRTQQEDSAVYLCASSFYYGYTFGSGTRLTVV.

The chain combines TRBV30 with TRBJ1-1, with 8 nucleotides matching TRBD1. Germline V gene data show CDR1 as GTSNPN and CDR2 as SVGIG (reference sequence). Trimming at V came to 5 bases and at J to 6 bases, leaving 14 bases not matched to a gene. The CDR3 totals 15 residues. CDR3 loop: CAWFNQPGGGSEAFF. CDR3 DNA sequence: TGTGCCTGGTTCAACCAACCAGGGGGCGGATCTGAAGCTTTCTTT.

The chain carries TRBV18 and TRBJ1-6; 9 bases match TRBD1. The CDR3 spans 14 residues. The V gene end was trimmed by 3 bases and the J gene end by 8 bases; junction bases not matched to a gene: 2. CDR1 and CDR2 from the germline V gene are KGHSH and LQKENI. Written as DNA, the CDR3 is TGTGCCAGCTCACCGACAGGGGGGGATTCACCCCTCCACTTT. Protein product: CASSPTGGDSPLHF.

The chain carries TRBV4-1 and TRBJ1-4; 9 bases fit TRBD1. CDR1 and CDR2 (germline): MGHRA, YSYEKL. CDR3 length: 16 amino acids. The junction had 7 bases not matched to a gene; V was cut back by 2 bases and J by 6 bases. The CDR3 protein is CASSQQMDRGYEKLFF. Here the CDR3 DNA reads TGCGCCAGCAGCCAACAAATGGACAGGGGTTATGAAAAACTGTTTTTT.

This chain joins TRBV4-1 and TRBJ1-6; TRBD1 agrees at 8 bases. V lost 2 bases, J lost 7 bases, and 7 bases stayed unmatched. Germline V gives CDR1 MGHRA, CDR2 YSYEKL. The CDR3 consists of 16 residues. The CDR3 bases are TGCGCCAGCAGCCAAATGCCCCGGGACAGGAATTCACCCCTCCACTTT. This encodes CASSQMPRDRNSPLHF.

The V call is TRBV5-6, the J call TRBJ1-1, with D possibly matching TRBD1 (5 bases). The CDR3 has 13 amino acids. V was cut by 1 base and J by 10 bases, with 14 bases left in between. The germline CDR1 and CDR2 sequences are SGHDT and YYEEEE. The DNA for the CDR3 is TGTGCCAGCAGCTTGACAGGTACGTCGCGAGCTTTCTTT. Translation gives CASSLTGTSRAFF.